This T cell receptor beta chain was observed in a study of OX40 agonist ivuxolimab in advanced cancers. Findings and limits, study-wide: CD4+ and CD8+ blood T cells expanded clonally by week 6 at 0.1 to 3.0 mg/kg.

Germline V lookup: CDR1 SGHAT, CDR2 FQNNGV. There are 14 residues in the CDR3. Trimming removed 5 bases from V and 1 base from J, with 11 bases in between. Clones were read by immunoSEQ multiplex PCR, and TCRdb kept only the in-frame ones, dropping some. The repertoire has 75,000 to 100,000 clones, 86% of them found once; the top ten carry around 5.5%. Details on this clone: Its antigen is as yet unknown.

The J gene is TRBJ1-1, the V gene TRBV11-2, with TRBD1 as a possible D gene (5 bases). This sample comprised CD4+ or CD8+ T cells sorted from blood, obtained in a trial of the OX40 agonist ivuxolimab. This receptor was identified in an adult with an advanced solid tumor such as melanoma, head and neck, liver or kidney cancer. The CDR3 bases are TGTGCCAGCAGCGACAGATTTCAGAACACTGAAGCTTTCTTT. The encoded protein is CASSDRFQNTEAFF.